The rows below give T cell receptor beta chains drawn from one sample of a study of OX40 agonist ivuxolimab in advanced cancers. Repertoires were generated with immunoSEQ multiplex PCR, while TCRdb's copy carries only in-frame clones and drops some. The sample has approximately 33,000 clones, roughly 87% seen once; the top ten hold approximately 9.1%. The material sequenced was CD4+ or CD8+ T cells sorted from blood, taken in a trial of the OX40 agonist ivuxolimab. These receptor sequences come from an adult with an advanced solid tumor such as melanoma, head and neck, liver or kidney cancer. CDR3s include the opening cysteine and the closing phenylalanine or tryptophan. The D gene is left open where the match is weak. Clone size is not always given. Where it is, it says once, few, many or a class for expanded clones.

D: TRBD2; V: TRBV2; size: -; J: TRBJ2-1; DNA: TGTGCCAGCAGTGAGCTGGTAGGGACTAGGTACCGGAATGAGCAGTTCTTC; CDR3: CASSELVGTRYRNEQFF
D: -; V: TRBV18; size: once; J: TRBJ1-1; DNA: TGTGCCAGCTCACGGGAAGCTCGGGACACTGAAGCTTTCTTT; CDR3: CASSREARDTEAFF
D: -; V: TRBV7-9; size: -; J: TRBJ2-7; DNA: TGTGCCAGCAGCCACTACTACGAGCAGTACTTC; CDR3: CASSHYYEQYF
D: TRBD1; V: TRBV27; size: -; J: TRBJ1-1; DNA: TGTGCCAGCAGCTTTACAGGGGGAACTGAAGCTTTCTTT; CDR3: CASSFTGGTEAFF
D: TRBD1; V: TRBV9; size: -; J: TRBJ2-2; DNA: TGTGCCAGCAGCTCAGGAGGGACAGGATCGAACACCGGGGAGCTGTTTTTT; CDR3: CASSSGGTGSNTGELFF
D: TRBD2; V: TRBV4-1; size: -; J: TRBJ2-7; DNA: TGCGCCAGCAGCCGTAGCGGGAGGGGACGCGAGCAGTACTTC; CDR3: CASSRSGRGREQYF
D: -; V: TRBV27; size: -; J: TRBJ2-5; DNA: TGTGCCAGCAGTACCCTGGGGCGAGAGACCCAGTACTTC; CDR3: CASSTLGRETQYF
D: -; V: TRBV5-8; size: -; J: TRBJ2-7; DNA: TGTGCCAGCAGCCGAACGGGCTCCTCGTCCTACGAGCAGTACTTC; CDR3: CASSRTGSSSYEQYF
D: -; V: TRBV18; size: -; J: TRBJ2-5; DNA: TGTGCCAGCTCCCCCTCGGGAGAGACCCAGTACTTC; CDR3: CASSPSGETQYF
D: -; V: TRBV2; size: -; J: TRBJ1-1; DNA: TGTGCCAGCAGTGAAGCGCGAGACAGTTACGTTGAAGCTTTCTTT; CDR3: CASSEARDSYVEAFF
D: TRBD2; V: TRBV11-2; size: -; J: TRBJ2-2; DNA: TGTGCCAGCAGCCCCTGGAGGGCGGGAGGGGGCACCGGGGAGCTGTTTTTT; CDR3: CASSPWRAGGGTGELFF
D: -; V: TRBV9; size: -; J: TRBJ1-1; DNA: TGTGCCAGCAGCGGGACTACGAACACTGAAGCTTTCTTT; CDR3: CASSGTTNTEAFF
D: -; V: TRBV9; size: -; J: TRBJ1-1; DNA: TGTGCCAGCAGCGCGCCAGGGGCGGCGAACACTGAAGCTTTCTTT; CDR3: CASSAPGAANTEAFF
D: -; V: TRBV9; size: -; J: TRBJ1-1; DNA: TGTGCCAGCAGCGTACAGGGTAGAGCTGAAGCTTTCTTT; CDR3: CASSVQGRAEAFF
D: -; V: TRBV10-1; size: -; J: TRBJ1-1; DNA: TGCGCCAGCAGATTGGACGGAAACACTGAAGCTTTCTTT; CDR3: CASRLDGNTEAFF
D: -; V: TRBV5-1; size: -; J: TRBJ1-1; DNA: TGCGCCAGCAGCTTGGAAGCAGGAACTACTGAAGCTTTCTTT; CDR3: CASSLEAGTTEAFF
D: -; V: TRBV6-1; size: -; J: TRBJ2-1; DNA: TGTGCCAGCAGTGACGTTGGGGTCGGGGAGCAGTTCTTC; CDR3: CASSDVGVGEQFF
D: -; V: TRBV10-1; size: -; J: TRBJ2-1; DNA: TGCGCCACCCAACCGAGGACGAAGGATGAGCAGTTCTTC; CDR3: CATQPRTKDEQFF
D: -; V: TRBV6-5; size: -; J: TRBJ1-4; DNA: TGTGCCAGCAGTGGGGGGTCCGCGGATAATGAAAAACTGTTTTTT; CDR3: CASSGGSADNEKLFF
D: -; V: TRBV2; size: few; J: TRBJ2-7; DNA: TGTGCCAGCTGCGAAGTGGACGAGCAGTACTTC; CDR3: CASCEVDEQYF
D: -; V: TRBV5-1; size: -; J: TRBJ1-1; DNA: TGCGCCAGCAGCTTGGATCAGGGGATCCCTGAAGCTTTCTTT; CDR3: CASSLDQGIPEAFF
D: -; V: TRBV7-2; size: -; J: TRBJ2-1; DNA: TGTGCCAGCAGCCCGAGGCTTCACAATGAGCAGTTCTTC; CDR3: CASSPRLHNEQFF
D: TRBD2; V: TRBV4-2; size: -; J: TRBJ2-1; DNA: TGTGCCAGCAGCCAAGAGGGGCTAGCGGGAGTCAGGAATGAACAGTTCTTC; CDR3: CASSQEGLAGVRNEQFF
D: -; V: TRBV2; size: few; J: TRBJ1-1; DNA: TGTGCCAGCAGTGAATATGGGCGTAGCACTGAAGCTTTCTTT; CDR3: CASSEYGRSTEAFF
D: -; V: TRBV18; size: -; J: TRBJ2-7; DNA: TGTGCCAGCTCACCGACGGGGGCTTCCTACGAGCAGTACTTC; CDR3: CASSPTGASYEQYF
D: TRBD2; V: TRBV2; size: -; J: TRBJ2-3; DNA: TGTGCCAGCAGTGGGTCTAGCGGGAGTGCAGATACGCAGTATTTT; CDR3: CASSGSSGSADTQYF
D: -; V: TRBV7-2; size: -; J: TRBJ2-3; DNA: TGTGCCAGCAGCACCAAAACTCAGACAGATACGCAGTATTTT; CDR3: CASSTKTQTDTQYF
D: TRBD2; V: TRBV5-1; size: -; J: TRBJ2-1; DNA: TGCGCCAGCAGCTTCGCTAGCGGGGGGAATGAGCAGTTCTTC; CDR3: CASSFASGGNEQFF
D: -; V: TRBV6-1; size: -; J: TRBJ1-5; DNA: TGTGCCAGCAGTGTCAGGTACAATCAGCCCCAGCATTTT; CDR3: CASSVRYNQPQHF
D: TRBD2; V: TRBV4-2; size: few; J: TRBJ2-7; DNA: TGTGCCAGCAGCCAAGCCAGCGGGAGTTCCTACGAGCAGTACTTC; CDR3: CASSQASGSSYEQYF
D: -; V: TRBV4-3; size: -; J: TRBJ2-3; DNA: TGCGCCAGCAGCCAACAGGGAGTCGGCGGGGAAGGGACAGATACGCAGTATTTT; CDR3: CASSQQGVGGEGTDTQYF
D: TRBD1; V: TRBV2; size: -; J: TRBJ1-2; DNA: TGTGCCAGCAGTCTCTCCGGGACAGGGGGCGTCTATGGCTACACCTTC; CDR3: CASSLSGTGGVYGYTF
D: -; V: TRBV25-1; size: -; J: TRBJ1-4; DNA: TGTGCCAGCACCACTTTTTGGGCCCAACCTACTGGACTGTTTTTT; CDR3: CASTTFWAQPTGLFF
D: TRBD2; V: TRBV5-1; size: -; J: TRBJ2-3; DNA: TGCGCCAGCAGCTCCTCAGGGACTAGCAGGATAAGTAACACAGATACGCAGTATTTT; CDR3: CASSSSGTSRISNTDTQYF
D: -; V: TRBV5-1; size: -; J: TRBJ2-2; DNA: TGCGCCAGCAGCGTTGGACTTATGAACACCGGGGAGCTGTTTTTT; CDR3: CASSVGLMNTGELFF
D: -; V: TRBV18; size: -; J: TRBJ2-3; DNA: TGTGCCAGCTCACCCCCGCCCAGGGGAGTAGATACGCAGTATTTT; CDR3: CASSPPPRGVDTQYF
D: -; V: TRBV18; size: -; J: TRBJ1-2; DNA: TGTGCCAGCTCACCACCGGGCGGGGGCACTGGCTACACCTTC; CDR3: CASSPPGGGTGYTF
D: -; V: TRBV28; size: -; J: TRBJ1-3; DNA: TGTGCCAGCAACGTCGGGCAGACCTACCTCTCTGGAAACACCATATATTTT; CDR3: CASNVGQTYLSGNTIYF
D: -; V: TRBV28; size: -; J: TRBJ1-1; DNA: TGTGCCAGCGGCTACGGGACAAAGAGGACTGAAGCTTTCTTT; CDR3: CASGYGTKRTEAFF
D: -; V: TRBV21-1; size: once; J: TRBJ1-5; DNA: TGTGCCAGGTCAATCGGACAGGCTTGTAATCAGCCCCAGCATTTT; CDR3: CARSIGQACNQPQHF
D: TRBD2; V: TRBV11-3; size: -; J: TRBJ2-1; DNA: TGTGCCAGCAGCTTAGTCGCGGGAGAAGTCTATGAGCAGTTCTTC; CDR3: CASSLVAGEVYEQFF
D: -; V: TRBV2; size: -; J: TRBJ1-1; DNA: TGTGCCAGCAGTGACGAGGGGAGCACTGAAGCTTTCTTT; CDR3: CASSDEGSTEAFF
D: TRBD1; V: TRBV4-1; size: -; J: TRBJ2-1; DNA: TGCGCCAGCAGCCACCTCCGCCGGACAGGGTTTAACAATGAGCAGTTCTTC; CDR3: CASSHLRRTGFNNEQFF
D: -; V: TRBV2; size: once; J: TRBJ1-3; DNA: TGTGCCAGCAGTGAATTTTTAAACACCATATATTTT; CDR3: CASSEFLNTIYF
D: TRBD1; V: TRBV29-1; size: once; J: TRBJ2-2; DNA: TGCAGCGTTGTCTGGACAGGGGGCCCCGGGGAGCTGTTTTTT; CDR3: CSVVWTGGPGELFF
D: -; V: TRBV19; size: -; J: TRBJ2-1; DNA: TGTGCCAGTCGCAACTTGAATGAGCAGTTCTTC; CDR3: CASRNLNEQFF
D: TRBD1; V: TRBV10-3; size: -; J: TRBJ1-2; DNA: TGTGCCATCAGTCCGGGACAGGGTGTCTGGGGCTACACCTTC; CDR3: CAISPGQGVWGYTF
D: -; V: TRBV7-2; size: -; J: TRBJ2-2; DNA: TGTGCCAGCAGCTTATGGGCGGCGAACACCGGGGAGCTGTTTTTT; CDR3: CASSLWAANTGELFF
D: -; V: TRBV6-1; size: -; J: TRBJ2-5; DNA: TGTGCCAGACCTGGGGGCGGGGGTCTACAAGAGACCCAGTACTTC; CDR3: CARPGGGGLQETQYF
D: TRBD2; V: TRBV5-1; size: -; J: TRBJ2-1; DNA: TGCGCCAGCAGCAGGGACGCTAGCGGGAGGTACAATGAGCAGTTCTTC; CDR3: CASSRDASGRYNEQFF
D: -; V: TRBV5-1; size: -; J: TRBJ2-5; DNA: TGCGCCAGCAGCTTGGCCGGGACAAGAGAAGAGACCCAGTACTTC; CDR3: CASSLAGTREETQYF
D: -; V: TRBV6-5; size: -; J: TRBJ1-5; DNA: TGTGCCAGCAGAGAAGGGAGGGAGGATCAGCCCCAGCATTTT; CDR3: CASREGREDQPQHF
D: -; V: TRBV28; size: -; J: TRBJ1-4; DNA: TGTGCCAGCCAGGCTATTAATGAAAAACTGTTTTTT; CDR3: CASQAINEKLFF
D: TRBD1; V: TRBV5-4; size: -; J: TRBJ2-2; DNA: TGTGCCAGCAGCACTCCGACAGGGGGCGATACCGGGGAGCTGTTTTTT; CDR3: CASSTPTGGDTGELFF
D: -; V: TRBV19; size: -; J: TRBJ2-5; DNA: TGTGCCAGTAGTATCGGACTTGCAACCCAAGAGCAGACCCAGTACTTC; CDR3: CASSIGLATQEQTQYF
D: -; V: TRBV28; size: once; J: TRBJ2-7; DNA: TGTGCCAGCAGTCCGCCGGAGCCCTACGAGCAGTACTTC; CDR3: CASSPPEPYEQYF
D: TRBD1; V: TRBV29-1; size: -; J: TRBJ2-7; DNA: TGCAGCGTGGGGACAGGGACATACGAGCAGTACTTC; CDR3: CSVGTGTYEQYF
D: TRBD2; V: TRBV5-1; size: -; J: TRBJ2-7; DNA: TGCGCCAGCAGCTTCGCGGGGGTGGAGGACGAGCAGTACTTC; CDR3: CASSFAGVEDEQYF
D: -; V: TRBV10-3; size: -; J: TRBJ1-3; DNA: TGTGCCATCAGTGCAGTAACCGAGGGAAACACCATATATTTT; CDR3: CAISAVTEGNTIYF
D: -; V: TRBV18; size: -; J: TRBJ2-1; DNA: TGTGCCAGCTCACTCGAATTAATGACACAATACTCCTACAATGAGCAGTTCTTC; CDR3: CASSLELMTQYSYNEQFF